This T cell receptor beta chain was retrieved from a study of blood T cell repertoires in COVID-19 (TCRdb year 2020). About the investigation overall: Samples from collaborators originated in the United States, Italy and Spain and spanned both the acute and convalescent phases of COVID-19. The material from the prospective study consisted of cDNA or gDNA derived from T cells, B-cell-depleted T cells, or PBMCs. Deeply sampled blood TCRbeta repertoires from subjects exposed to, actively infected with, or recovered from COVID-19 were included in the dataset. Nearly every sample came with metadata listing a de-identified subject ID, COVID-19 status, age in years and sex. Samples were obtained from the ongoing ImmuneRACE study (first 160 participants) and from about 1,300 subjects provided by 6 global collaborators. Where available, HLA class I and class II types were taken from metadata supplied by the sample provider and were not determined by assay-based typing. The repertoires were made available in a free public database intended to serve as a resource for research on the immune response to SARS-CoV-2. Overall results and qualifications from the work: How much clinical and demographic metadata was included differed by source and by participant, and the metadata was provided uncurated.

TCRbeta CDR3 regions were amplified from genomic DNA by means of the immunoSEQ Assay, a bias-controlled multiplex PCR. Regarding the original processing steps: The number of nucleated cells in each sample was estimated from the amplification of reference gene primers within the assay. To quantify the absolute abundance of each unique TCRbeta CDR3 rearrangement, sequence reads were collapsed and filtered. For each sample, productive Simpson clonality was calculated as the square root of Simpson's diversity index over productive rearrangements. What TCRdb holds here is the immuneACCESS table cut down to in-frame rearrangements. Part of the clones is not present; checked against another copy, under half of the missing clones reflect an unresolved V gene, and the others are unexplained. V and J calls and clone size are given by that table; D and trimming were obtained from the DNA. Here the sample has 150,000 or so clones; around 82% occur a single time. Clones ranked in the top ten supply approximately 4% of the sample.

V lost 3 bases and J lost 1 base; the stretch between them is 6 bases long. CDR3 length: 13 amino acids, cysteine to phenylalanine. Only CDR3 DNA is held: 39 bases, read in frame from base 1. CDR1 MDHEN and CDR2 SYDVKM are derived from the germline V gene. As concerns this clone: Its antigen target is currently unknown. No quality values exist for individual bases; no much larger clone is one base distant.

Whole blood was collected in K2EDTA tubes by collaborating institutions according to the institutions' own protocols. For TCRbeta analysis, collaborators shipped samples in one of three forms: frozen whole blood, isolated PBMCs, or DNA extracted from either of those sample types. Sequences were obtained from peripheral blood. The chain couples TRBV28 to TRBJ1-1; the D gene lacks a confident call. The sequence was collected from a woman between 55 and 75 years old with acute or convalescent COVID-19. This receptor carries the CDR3 CASSFSGNTEAFF. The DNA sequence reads TGTGCCAGCAGTTTTTCGGGGAACACTGAAGCTTTCTTT. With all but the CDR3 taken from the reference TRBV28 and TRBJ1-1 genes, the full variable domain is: DVKVTQSSRYLVKRTGEKVFLECVQDMDHENMFWYRQDPGLGLRLIYFSYDVKMKEKGDIPEGYSVSREKKERFSLILESASTNQTSMYLCASSFSGNTEAFFGQGTRLTVV.